This T cell receptor (beta chain) was observed in a study of blood T cell repertoires in COVID-19. The length of the CDR3 is 13 residues. V lost 7 bases to trimming and J lost 1 base; unmatched junction nucleotides: 2. As originally analysed: Amplification of reference gene primers was used by the study to estimate nucleated cell counts. Measured with immunoSEQ multiplex PCR; TCRdb has only the in-frame clones, and not every one. The D gene and trimming were derived from the DNA, and the V and J assignments and clone size from that table. The sample records a few hundred thousand clones, around 87% being singletons.

The source is a man aged 35 to 55 in a cohort exposed to, infected with or recovered from COVID-19 (not recorded which). This chain uses TRBV12-3 or TRBV12-4 with TRBJ1-1; 8 bases map to TRBD1. Input material: PBMCs or T cells enriched from blood (not recorded which). The CDR3 DNA sequence: TGTGCCAGCACCGACAGGGGGAACACTGAAGCTTTCTTT. It specifies CASTDRGNTEAFF.